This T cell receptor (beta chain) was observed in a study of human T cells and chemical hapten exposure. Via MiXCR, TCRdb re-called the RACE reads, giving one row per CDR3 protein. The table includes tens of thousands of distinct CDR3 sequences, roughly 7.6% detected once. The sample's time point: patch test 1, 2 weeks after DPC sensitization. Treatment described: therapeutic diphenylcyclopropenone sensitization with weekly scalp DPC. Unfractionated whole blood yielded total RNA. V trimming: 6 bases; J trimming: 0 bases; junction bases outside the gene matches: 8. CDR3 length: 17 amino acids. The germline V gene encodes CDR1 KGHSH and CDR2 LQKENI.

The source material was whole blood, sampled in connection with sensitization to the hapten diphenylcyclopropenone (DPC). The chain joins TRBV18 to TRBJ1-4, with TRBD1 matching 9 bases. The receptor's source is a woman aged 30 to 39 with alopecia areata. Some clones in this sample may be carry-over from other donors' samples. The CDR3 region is CASSSGQGLATNEKLFF. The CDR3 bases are TGTGCCAGCTCGTCCGGACAGGGGCTTGCAACTAATGAAAAACTGTTTTTT.